The 7 T cell receptor beta chains presented below share a single source sample, sequenced in a study of response to subunit inactivated influenza vaccine. TCRdb redid the calling of the RT-PCR reads with MiXCR, one entry per CDR3 protein. The data contain approximately 700,000 distinct CDR3 sequences, approximately 14% of them singletons. Specimen: PBMCs from blood, collected about 11 days after vaccination. Every receptor here comes from a man aged 45-65 years who received an inactivated influenza vaccine.

J is TRBJ1-5 and V is TRBV30; 9 bases are shared with TRBD1. From germline, CDR1 is GTSNPN and CDR2 SVGIG (reference sequence). The CDR3 runs to 15 residues. Germline trimming cut 2 bases from V and 4 bases from J; bases unmatched to any gene: 6. CDR3 sequence reads: CAWSRSTGGNQPQHF. For the CDR3, the DNA is TGTGCCTGGAGTAGGTCGACAGGGGGAAATCAGCCCCAGCATTTT.

This clonotype was seen only a few times. A read error may produce the germline difference seen at one junction end. The V call is TRBV10-3, the J call TRBJ2-6; D is perhaps TRBD1 (7 bases). The CDR3 sequence is 16 residues long. Looked up from germline, CDR1 is ENHRY and CDR2 is SYGVKD. The CDR3 DNA reads TGTGCCATCACCAGGGGGGTAAATTCTGGAGCCAACGTCCTGACTTTC. Its protein is CAITRGVNSGANVLTF.

V is TRBV20-1 and J is TRBJ2-7; 10 bases are shared with TRBD2. The germline V gene encodes CDR1 DFQATT and CDR2 SNEGSKA (reference sequence). Germline trimming cut 0 bases from V and 3 bases from J; bases unmatched to any gene: 8. The CDR3 contains 16 residues. CDR3 in amino acids: CSARDLASGRLYEQYF. CDR3 nucleotides: TGCAGTGCTAGAGATCTGGCTAGCGGGAGACTCTACGAGCAGTACTTC.

This clonotype was picked up a small number of times. The CDR3 coding sequence is TGTGCCAGCAGGGAGAGTTTGAACACCGGGGAGCTGTTTTTT. It codes for CASRESLNTGELFF. This chain uses TRBV12-3 or TRBV12-4 with TRBJ2-2, with D uncertain. The ends were cut back, 6 bases at V and 1 base at J, with 9 bases in the middle. This CDR3 has 14 residues.

In this sample, this clonotype turned up a few times. The chain combines TRBV6-5 with TRBJ2-2; TRBD2 matches at 8 bases. V lost 2 bases to trimming and J lost 7 bases; unmatched junction nucleotides: 6. Germline CDR1 MNHEY, CDR2 SVGAGI. CDR3 size: 15 residues. CDR3 region: CASSYGGRTIGELFF. DNA for the CDR3: TGTGCCAGCAGTTACGGCGGGAGGACAATCGGGGAGCTGTTTTTT.

A few counts support this clonotype. The chain combines TRBV29-1 with TRBJ2-7, with a weak D call TRBD1 (6 bases). Germline V gene data show CDR1 as SQVTM and CDR2 as ANQGSEA. The CDR3 has 13 amino acids. V dropped 4 bases and J dropped 4 bases, with 14 bases sitting between them. The CDR3 is CSVGDGGRYEQYF. The CDR3 nucleotides read TGCAGCGTTGGAGATGGGGGCAGGTACGAGCAGTACTTC.

The rearrangement joins TRBV28 to TRBJ2-7; a weak D match, TRBD1 (5 bases). Germline assignment: CDR1 MDHEN and CDR2 SYDVKM. This CDR3 region has 15 residues. Trimming took off 2 bases at V and 5 bases at J, with 16 bases between the two ends. CDR3: CASSLARVRIDEQYF. Here the CDR3 DNA reads TGTGCCAGCAGTTTAGCCAGGGTGCGGATCGACGAGCAGTACTTC.